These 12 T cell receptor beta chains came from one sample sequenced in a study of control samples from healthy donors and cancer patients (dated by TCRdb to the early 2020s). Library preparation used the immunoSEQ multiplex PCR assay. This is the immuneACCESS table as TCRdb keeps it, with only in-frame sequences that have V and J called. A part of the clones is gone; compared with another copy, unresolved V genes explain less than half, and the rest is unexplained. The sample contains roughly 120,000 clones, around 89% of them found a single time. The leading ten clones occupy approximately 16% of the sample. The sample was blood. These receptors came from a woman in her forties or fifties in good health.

DNA for the CDR3: TGTGCCACCAGTGAGACGCAATACACTGAAGCTTTCTTT. Protein product: CATSETQYTEAFF. The rearrangement links TRBV24-1 to TRBJ1-1; no clear D gene. The germline gives CDR1 KGHDR, CDR2 SFDVKD. V gave up 4 bases and J gave up 3 bases, with 8 bases separating them. The CDR3 has 13 amino acids.

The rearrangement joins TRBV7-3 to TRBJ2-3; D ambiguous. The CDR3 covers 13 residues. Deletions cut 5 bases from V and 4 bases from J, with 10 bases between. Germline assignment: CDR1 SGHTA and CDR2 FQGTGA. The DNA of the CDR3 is TGTGCCAGCAGCATGACCCTGCCAGATACGCAGTATTTT. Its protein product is CASSMTLPDTQYF. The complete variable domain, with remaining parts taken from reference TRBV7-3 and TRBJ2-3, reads GAGVSQTPSNKVTEKGKYVELRCDPISGHTALYWYRQSLGQGPEFLIYFQGTGAADDSGLPNDRFFAVRPEGSVSTLKIQRTERGDSAVYLCASSMTLPDTQYFGPGTRLTVL.

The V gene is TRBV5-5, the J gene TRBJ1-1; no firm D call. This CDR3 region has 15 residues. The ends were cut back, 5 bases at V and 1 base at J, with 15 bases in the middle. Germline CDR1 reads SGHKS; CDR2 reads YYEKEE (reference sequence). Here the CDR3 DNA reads TGTGCCAGCAGGGGAGGGAGGGATCCGAACACTGAAGCTTTCTTT. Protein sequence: CASRGGRDPNTEAFF.

The CDR3 sequence is CASGDFLGTEAFF. CDR3 nucleotides: TGTGCCAGCGGCGATTTTTTGGGGACTGAAGCTTTCTTT. V is TRBV7-9 and J is TRBJ1-1; D remains ambiguous. Germline-derived CDR1 and CDR2 are SEHNR and FQNEAQ (reference sequence). Trimming left V 8 bases short and J 5 bases short, with 15 bases between. The CDR3 has 13 amino acids.

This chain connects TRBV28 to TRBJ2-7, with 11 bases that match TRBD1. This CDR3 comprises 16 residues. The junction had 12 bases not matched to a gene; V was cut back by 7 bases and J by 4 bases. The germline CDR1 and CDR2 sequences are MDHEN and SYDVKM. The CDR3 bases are TGTGCCAGCACTCCAGGGACAGGGGGTTTGGCGTACGAGCAGTACTTC. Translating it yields CASTPGTGGLAYEQYF.

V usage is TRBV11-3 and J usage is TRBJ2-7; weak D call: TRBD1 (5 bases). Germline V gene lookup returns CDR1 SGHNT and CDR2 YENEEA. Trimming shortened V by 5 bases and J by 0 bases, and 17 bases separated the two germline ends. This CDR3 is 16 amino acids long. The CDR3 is CASSRPTTVHSYEQYV. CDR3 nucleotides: TGTGCCAGCAGCCGTCCCACGACAGTACACTCCTACGAGCAGTACGTC.

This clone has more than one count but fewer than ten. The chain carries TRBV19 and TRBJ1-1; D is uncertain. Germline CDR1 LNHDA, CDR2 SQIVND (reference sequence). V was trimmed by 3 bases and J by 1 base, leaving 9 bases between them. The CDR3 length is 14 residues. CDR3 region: CASSMGLENTEAFF. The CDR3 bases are TGTGCCAGTAGTATGGGCCTGGAGAACACTGAAGCTTTCTTT.

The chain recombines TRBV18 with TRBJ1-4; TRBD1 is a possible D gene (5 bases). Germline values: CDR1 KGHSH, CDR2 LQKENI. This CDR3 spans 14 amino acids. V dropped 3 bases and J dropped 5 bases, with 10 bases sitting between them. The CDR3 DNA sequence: TGTGCCAGCTCACCGAACAGGAGAAATGAAAAACTGTTTTTT. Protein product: CASSPNRRNEKLFF.

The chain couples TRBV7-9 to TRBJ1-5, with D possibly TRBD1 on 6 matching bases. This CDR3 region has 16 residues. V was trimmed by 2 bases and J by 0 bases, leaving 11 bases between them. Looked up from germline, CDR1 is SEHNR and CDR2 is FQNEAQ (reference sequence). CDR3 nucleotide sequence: TGTGCCAGCAGCTTAAATACAGGGAATAGCAATCAGCCCCAGCATTTT. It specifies CASSLNTGNSNQPQHF. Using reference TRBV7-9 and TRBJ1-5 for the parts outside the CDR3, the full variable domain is DTGVSQNPRHKITKRGQNVTFRCDPISEHNRLYWYRQTLGQGPEFLTYFQNEAQLEKSRLLSDRFSAERPKGSFSTLEIQRTEQGDSAMYLCASSLNTGNSNQPQHFGDGTRLSIL.

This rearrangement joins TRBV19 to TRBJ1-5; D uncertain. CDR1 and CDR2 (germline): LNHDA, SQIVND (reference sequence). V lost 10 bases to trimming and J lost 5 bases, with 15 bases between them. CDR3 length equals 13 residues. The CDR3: CATQGGNYQPQHF. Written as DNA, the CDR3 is TGTGCCACCCAAGGAGGGAATTATCAGCCCCAGCATTTT.

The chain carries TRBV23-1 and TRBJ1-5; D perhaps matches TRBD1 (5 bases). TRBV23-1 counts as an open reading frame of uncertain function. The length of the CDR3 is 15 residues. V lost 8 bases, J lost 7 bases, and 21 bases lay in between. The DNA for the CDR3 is TGCGCCAGCGGGGGGTGTTCGAAGGGTTGGCAGCCCCAGCATTTT. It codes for CASGGCSKGWQPQHF.

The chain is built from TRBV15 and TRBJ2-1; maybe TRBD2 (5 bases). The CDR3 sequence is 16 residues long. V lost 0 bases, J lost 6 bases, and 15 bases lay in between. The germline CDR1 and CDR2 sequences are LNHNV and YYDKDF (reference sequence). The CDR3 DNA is TGTGCCACCAGCAGAGACCTTGGCGAGGGAAGCAATGAGCAGTTCTTC. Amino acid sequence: CATSRDLGEGSNEQFF. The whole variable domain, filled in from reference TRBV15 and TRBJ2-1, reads DAMVIQNPRYQVTQFGKPVTLSCSQTLNHNVMYWYQQKSSQAPKLLFHYYDKDFNNEADTPDNFQSRRPNTSFCFLDIRSPGLGDTAMYLCATSRDLGEGSNEQFFGPGTRLTVL.